These 19 T cell receptor beta chains came from one sample sequenced in a study of blood T cell repertoires in COVID-19 (TCRdb year 2020). Libraries were built with the immunoSEQ multiplex PCR assay. The source is immuneACCESS, and TCRdb retained only in-frame sequences with V and J called. Part of the clones is not carried over; for the studies checked, unresolved V genes explain less than half of this, and the remainder is unexplained. The table for this sample lists a few hundred thousand clones; about 90% of them were counted only once. Roughly 2% of the sample is in the top ten clones. Material: peripheral blood. These receptors all come from a man between 40 and 49 years old with active or convalescent COVID-19.

This rearrangement joins TRBV5-1 to TRBJ1-6; 8 nucleotides agree with TRBD1. This CDR3 contains 17 residues. Germline V gene lookup returns CDR1 SGHRS and CDR2 YFSETQ. J was trimmed by 8 bases and V by 4 bases; bases with no gene match: 14. The CDR3 region is CASSLPRDRIEDSPLHF. DNA for the CDR3: TGCGCCAGCAGCCTACCCCGGGACAGGATAGAGGATTCACCCCTCCACTTT.

The V and J genes are TRBV18 and TRBJ1-1; possibly TRBD1 for D (6 bases). The CDR3 loop spans 18 amino acids. V was cut by 3 bases and J by 0 bases, with 20 bases left in between. Germline values: CDR1 KGHSH, CDR2 LQKENI. CDR3 sequence: CASSPSVIWTAMNTEAFF. CDR3 coding DNA: TGTGCCAGCTCACCTAGCGTCATTTGGACAGCTATGAACACTGAAGCTTTCTTT.

The chain recombines TRBV5-1 with TRBJ2-2; possibly TRBD2 for D (5 bases). The CDR3 sequence is 16 residues long. Trimming removed 1 base at V and 5 bases at J, with 15 bases between. Germline CDR1 and CDR2: SGHRS and YFSETQ. The CDR3 nucleotides are TGCGCCAGCAGCTTGAGTGGGATTACGGGAACCGGGGAGCTGTTTTTT. This translates into CASSLSGITGTGELFF.

This chain connects TRBV6-4 to TRBJ2-3; D possibly corresponds to TRBD1 (6 bases). The CDR3 has 13 amino acids. Trimming stripped 5 bases from V and 5 bases from J, with 11 bases between. CDR1 and CDR2 (germline): MRHNA, SNTAGT. CDR3 loop: CASSPTGKDTQYF. The CDR3 nucleotides are TGTGCCAGCAGTCCCACAGGGAAAGATACGCAGTATTTT.

The rearrangement links TRBV11-3 to TRBJ2-7; 7 nucleotides align to TRBD2. The CDR3 is made up of 14 amino acids. J was trimmed by 2 bases and V by 3 bases; bases with no gene match: 4. Germline CDR1 and CDR2: SGHNT and YENEEA. DNA for the CDR3: TGTGCCAGCAGCTTGCGGGGGAATGCCTACGAGCAGTACTTC. It specifies CASSLRGNAYEQYF.

The chain uses TRBV10-2 and TRBJ2-6, with D possibly TRBD1 on 6 matching bases. Trimming took off 2 bases at V and 2 bases at J, with 10 bases between the two ends. Germline V gene lookup returns CDR1 WSHSY and CDR2 SAAADI. The CDR3 runs 16 residues. The CDR3 region is CASSEVNRAGANVLTF. CDR3 sequence (DNA): TGCGCCAGCAGTGAGGTGAACAGGGCTGGGGCCAACGTCCTGACTTTC.

The chain has TRBV6-5 and TRBJ1-4; TRBD1 matches at 7 bases. CDR1 MNHEY and CDR2 SVGAGI come from the germline V gene. The junction had 11 bases not matched to a gene; V was cut back by 6 bases and J by 7 bases. The CDR3 is 15 amino acids. The CDR3 DNA reads TGTGCCAGCAGACAGGGGTACCAGCGTGGTGAAAAACTGTTTTTT. Translating gives CASRQGYQRGEKLFF.

The chain has TRBV7-9 and TRBJ2-1, with 11 bases identical to TRBD2. CDR3 size: 15 residues. Unmatched junction bases numbered 7, after V lost 4 bases and J lost 8 bases. CDR1 SEHNR and CDR2 FQNEAQ come from the germline V gene (reference sequence). The CDR3 coding sequence is TGTGCCAGCAGCTCAAGACTAGCGGGGACTGATGAGCAGTTCTTC. Translating gives CASSSRLAGTDEQFF.

This chain uses TRBV6-5 with TRBJ2-1; the D gene is possibly TRBD1 (6 bases). There are 12 residues in the CDR3. Trimming shortened V by 7 bases and J by 8 bases, and 12 bases separated the two germline ends. Germline CDR1 reads MNHEY; CDR2 reads SVGAGI. CDR3 amino acids: CASTRTGHEQFF. The CDR3 bases are TGTGCCAGCACTAGAACAGGGCATGAGCAGTTCTTC.

The chain employs TRBV5-1 and TRBJ2-5; weak D call: TRBD2 (5 bases). The germline V gene has CDR1 SGHRS and CDR2 YFSETQ. This CDR3 is built from 12 residues. V dropped 4 bases and J dropped 4 bases, with 8 bases sitting between them. In DNA, the CDR3 is TGCGCCAGCAGCGGTGAGGGAGAGACCCAGTACTTC. Translating it yields CASSGEGETQYF.

The chain is built from TRBV28 and TRBJ2-7, with D possibly being TRBD1 (5 bases). CDR1 MDHEN and CDR2 SYDVKM come from the germline V gene. This CDR3 region has 14 residues. V lost 8 bases and J lost 5, with 19 bases in between. The DNA of the CDR3 is TGTGCCAGCGGATATCCGGGCCTAGGGGACGAGCAGTACTTC. Translating gives CASGYPGLGDEQYF.

This clone showed up just once. V and J are TRBV27 and TRBJ1-2, with TRBD1 matching 7 bases. The CDR3 is 14 amino acids. Trimming removed 6 bases from V and 6 bases from J; junction bases left unmatched: 10. The germline V gene has CDR1 MNHEY and CDR2 SMNVEV (reference sequence). CDR3 nucleotide sequence: TGTGCCAGCAGCCCGAGACAGGGAATCAATGGCTACACCTTC. Amino acid sequence: CASSPRQGINGYTF.

This chain joins TRBV16 and TRBJ1-1, with TRBD1 as a possible D gene (5 bases). This CDR3 spans 15 amino acids. The germline gives CDR1 KGHSY, CDR2 FQNENV. V shed 0 bases and J shed 7 bases, with 15 bases lying between them. As DNA, the CDR3 is TGTGCCAGCAGCCAATCATCATGGGGGGATGTTGAAGCTTTCTTT. Amino acid sequence: CASSQSSWGDVEAFF.

This clone was observed a few times. This chain connects TRBV7-6 to TRBJ1-1; the D is unclear. The CDR3 consists of 17 residues. Germline V gene sequence: CDR1 SGHVS, CDR2 FNYEAQ. Trimming removed 7 bases at V and 0 bases at J, with 21 bases between. The chain's CDR3 is CASKKPKWREMNTEAFF. In nucleotides, the CDR3 is TGTGCCAGCAAGAAGCCTAAATGGAGGGAAATGAACACTGAAGCTTTCTTT.

The chain links TRBV4-1 to TRBJ2-1, with TRBD2 matching over 11 bases. Germline lookup yields CDR1 MGHRA and CDR2 YSYEKL. The CDR3 covers 17 residues. The J segment lost 3 bases and the V segment lost 0 bases, leaving 4 bases of the junction unmatched. DNA for the CDR3: TGCGCCAGCAGCCAAGATATAGCGGGAGGGGTCTACAATGAGCAGTTCTTC. It translates to CASSQDIAGGVYNEQFF.

CDR3 residues: CASSESGVGQNTISYEQYF. CDR3 sequence (DNA): TGCGCCAGCAGTGAGTCAGGGGTAGGGCAAAACACTATCTCCTACGAGCAGTACTTC. The chain combines TRBV10-2 with TRBJ2-7; tentatively, D is TRBD1 (5 bases). Germline values: CDR1 WSHSY, CDR2 SAAADI. The V and J ends lost 0 bases and 0 bases respectively, with 21 bases between them. CDR3 length equals 19 residues.

CDR3 in DNA: TGCGCCAGCAGCCCGACAGGGGGTATATACGAGCAGTACTTC. Protein sequence: CASSPTGGIYEQYF. This chain links TRBV5-1 with TRBJ2-7; TRBD1 matches 9 bases. Trimming took 4 bases from V and 4 from J; bases not matched to a gene: 6. Looked up from germline, CDR1 is SGHRS and CDR2 is YFSETQ. This CDR3 comprises 14 residues.

The genes are TRBV3-1 (or the pseudogene TRBV3-2) and TRBJ1-1; D is perhaps TRBD1 (6 bases). Germline V gene lookup returns CDR1 LGHDT and CDR2 YNNKEL (reference sequence). V lost 4 bases and J lost 4, with 22 bases in between. This CDR3 spans 17 amino acids. The CDR3 region is CASSPRRLAGVPTEAFF. The CDR3 bases are TGTGCCAGCAGCCCCCGACGGTTGGCAGGGGTACCCACTGAAGCTTTCTTT.

V is TRBV6-1 and J is TRBJ2-7; a weak D match, TRBD2 (6 bases). The V end lost 2 bases, the J end lost 7 bases, and 21 bases lay between the germline ends. Germline assignment: CDR1 MNHNS and CDR2 SASEGT. The CDR3 is 16 residues long. Here the CDR3 reads CASSEFKGPGAREQYF. As DNA, the CDR3 is TGTGCCAGCAGTGAATTTAAAGGGCCGGGAGCGAGAGAGCAGTACTTC.